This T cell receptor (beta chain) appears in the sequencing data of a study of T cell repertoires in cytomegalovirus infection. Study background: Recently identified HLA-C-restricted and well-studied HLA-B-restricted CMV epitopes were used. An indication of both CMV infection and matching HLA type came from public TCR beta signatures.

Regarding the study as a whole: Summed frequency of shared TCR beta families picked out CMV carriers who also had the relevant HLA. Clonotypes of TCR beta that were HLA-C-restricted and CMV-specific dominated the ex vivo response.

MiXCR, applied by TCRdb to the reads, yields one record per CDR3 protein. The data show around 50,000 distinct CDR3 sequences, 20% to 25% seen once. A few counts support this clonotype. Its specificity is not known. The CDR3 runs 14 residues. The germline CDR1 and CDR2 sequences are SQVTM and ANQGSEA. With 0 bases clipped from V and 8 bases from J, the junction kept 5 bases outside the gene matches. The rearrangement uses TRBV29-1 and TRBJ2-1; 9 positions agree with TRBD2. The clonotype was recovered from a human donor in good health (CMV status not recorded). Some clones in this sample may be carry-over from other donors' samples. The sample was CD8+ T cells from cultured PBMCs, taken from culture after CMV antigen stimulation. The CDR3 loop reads CSVEERGGRDEQFF. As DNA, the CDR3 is TGCAGCGTTGAAGAGCGGGGGGGCCGGGATGAGCAGTTCTTC.